This T cell receptor beta chain was retrieved from a study of blood T cell repertoires in COVID-19. Study summary: From T cells, B-cell-depleted T cells, or PBMCs came the material, which was cDNA or gDNA.

Recruitment covered roughly 22 US areas and drew participants whose ages spanned about 18 to 89 years. Sequencing used immunoSEQ multiplex PCR; TCRdb keeps in-frame clones, though not all of them. Here the sample spans roughly 520,000 clones, roughly 90% being singletons. CDR3 length: 11 amino acids. Germline CDR1 is DFQATT and CDR2 is SNEGSKA (reference sequence). V lost 4 bases and J lost 4, with 7 bases in between. The sequence was collected from a middle-aged woman who had recovered from COVID-19. The V gene is TRBV20-1, the J gene TRBJ1-1; D ambiguous. The sequencing sample was made of PBMCs or T cells enriched from blood (not recorded which). The CDR3 nucleotides read TGCAGTGCTATCGGAGGCACTGAAGCTTTCTTT. It specifies CSAIGGTEAFF.